The text below deals with one TCR beta chain. This sample stems from a study of blood T cell repertoires in COVID-19. The wider study: The study drew acute and convalescent COVID-19 samples from the United States, Italy and Spain. T cells, B-cell-depleted T cells, or PBMCs supplied cDNA or gDNA.

Germline V gives CDR1 DFQATT, CDR2 SNEGSKA (reference sequence). V lost 2 bases to trimming and J lost 8 bases, with 7 bases between them. This CDR3 region has 11 residues. Per the original data handling: From reference gene primer amplification, estimates of nucleated cell counts were derived. Profiling relied on immunoSEQ multiplex PCR, and the TCRdb table lists in-frame clones only, not all of them. V, J and clone size are those of that table, while D and trimming were read from the DNA. Of a few hundred thousand clones listed, over 75% are singletons. J is TRBJ2-1 and V is TRBV20-1; D call uncertain. This receptor was taken from a man between 45 and 60 years old with active or convalescent COVID-19. Sequenced: peripheral blood. The CDR3 region has the DNA TGCAGTGCTAGAAATAGTTATGAGCAGTTCTTC. The encoded protein is CSARNSYEQFF.